A single sample is the source of the 28 T cell receptor beta chains below, sequenced in a study. TCRdb reprocessed the RT-PCR reads via MiXCR and lists one record per CDR3 protein. The profile shows about 680,000 distinct CDR3 sequences, 12% to 15% of them singletons. The sequenced sample was memory CD4+ T cells from blood. The receptors shown here come from a female donor in good health, serving as a healthy control.

The J gene is TRBJ1-5, the V gene TRBV3-1; D remains ambiguous. Looked up from germline, CDR1 is LGHDT and CDR2 is YNNKEL (reference sequence). V was pared by 2 bases and J by 11 bases, with 13 bases between. The CDR3 contains 13 residues. CDR3 loop: CASSQRREESQHF. CDR3 coding DNA: TGTGCCAGCAGCCAAAGAAGGGAAGAGTCCCAGCATTTT.

This rearrangement joins TRBV2 to TRBJ1-1; maybe TRBD1 (5 bases). The CDR3 has 13 residues. Between the trimmed V and J ends, which lost 7 bases and 7 bases, there was a span of 16 bases. Germline CDR1 SNHLY, CDR2 FYNNEI. CDR3 loop: CASNLGGTGEAFF. The DNA for the CDR3 is TGTGCCAGCAACCTCGGGGGAACAGGTGAAGCTTTCTTT.

This clonotype was observed at least ten times. The chain carries TRBV6-5 and TRBJ2-1; 10 nucleotides match TRBD2. Losses at the gene ends were 6 bases for V and 5 bases for J; bases not matched to a gene: 7. The CDR3 runs 15 residues. Germline V gives CDR1 MNHEY, CDR2 SVGAGI. CDR3: CASSRPSGRNNEQFF. CDR3 DNA sequence: TGTGCCAGCAGCCGACCTAGCGGGAGAAACAATGAGCAGTTCTTC.

This clonotype was counted at least ten times. The chain has TRBV28 and TRBJ2-1; D is unresolved. The CDR3 runs to 12 residues. V lost 5 bases to trimming and J lost 5 bases, with 7 bases between them. Looked up from germline, CDR1 is MDHEN and CDR2 is SYDVKM. The CDR3 DNA reads as TGTGCCAGCAGTCCCCCGCACAATGAGCAGTTCTTC. This encodes CASSPPHNEQFF.

In its sample, this clonotype was seen many times. The CDR3 region is CASSLLAGGSADTQYF. DNA for the CDR3: TGTGCCAGCAGCTTGTTAGCGGGAGGGTCCGCAGATACGCAGTATTTT. The chain combines TRBV5-5 with TRBJ2-3, with 11 nucleotides matching TRBD2. With V trimmed by 1 base and J by 4 bases, 5 bases remained unmatched. From germline, CDR1 is SGHKS and CDR2 YYEKEE (reference sequence). The CDR3 contains 16 residues.

The table lists this clonotype with a few counts. The chain employs TRBV5-1 and TRBJ2-2; TRBD1 matches 7 bases. The CDR3 sequence is 14 residues long. Germline loops: CDR1 SGHRS, CDR2 YFSETQ. Unmatched junction bases numbered 5, after V lost 7 bases and J lost 2 bases. CDR3 loop: CASGWTGNTGELFF. The CDR3 DNA is TGCGCCAGCGGATGGACAGGAAACACCGGGGAGCTGTTTTTT.

This clonotype was seen more than once but under ten times. This chain joins TRBV18 and TRBJ1-1; D unclear. Trimming pared 3 bases from V and 1 base from J, leaving 12 bases between. CDR3 length: 15 residues. Germline CDR1 KGHSH, CDR2 LQKENI. The CDR3 here is CASSPLGTTNTEAFF. The CDR3 region has the DNA TGTGCCAGCTCACCCTTAGGCACGACGAACACTGAAGCTTTCTTT.

Ten or more counts support this clonotype. V and J are TRBV10-3 and TRBJ2-7, with D possibly matching TRBD2 (6 bases). V was pared by 3 bases and J by 2 bases, with 14 bases between. From germline, CDR1 is ENHRY and CDR2 SYGVKD. The CDR3 length is 15 residues. The CDR3: CAISDPGSEPYEQYF. The CDR3 DNA sequence: TGTGCCATCAGTGATCCCGGGAGTGAACCCTACGAGCAGTACTTC.

This clonotype was recorded a few times. This chain joins TRBV5-1 and TRBJ2-7; D is undetermined. The CDR3 consists of 14 residues. Per the germline V gene, CDR1 is SGHRS and CDR2 is YFSETQ. V lost 0 bases to trimming and J lost 2 bases, with 9 bases between them. CDR3 in DNA: TGCGCCAGCAGCTTGGTTGCTCCCCCCTACGAGCAGTACTTC. This encodes CASSLVAPPYEQYF.

This chain uses TRBV6-2 or TRBV6-3 with TRBJ1-1, with 8 bases that match TRBD1. The trim removed 0 bases at V and 4 bases at J, leaving 1 base unmatched. The CDR3 runs 14 residues. Per germline, CDR1 MNHEY and CDR2 SVGEGT. CDR3 amino acids: CASSYSQGATEAFF. The CDR3 DNA follows: TGTGCCAGCAGTTACTCTCAGGGGGCCACTGAAGCTTTCTTT.

In this sample, this clonotype turned up a few times. V and J are TRBV11-2 and TRBJ2-1; 9 nucleotides align to TRBD2. CDR3 length: 17 amino acids. Germline lookup yields CDR1 SGHAT and CDR2 FQNNGV. After removal of 4 bases from V and 0 bases from J, the junction contained 7 bases not matched to a gene. This CDR3 reads CASSSTGSGGSYNEQFF. DNA for the CDR3: TGTGCCAGCAGCTCCACGGGTAGCGGGGGCTCCTACAATGAGCAGTTCTTC.

This clonotype turned up a few times. V and J are TRBV29-1 and TRBJ1-2; 10 bases are a match to TRBD1. Germline CDR1 is SQVTM and CDR2 is ANQGSEA. V shed 4 bases, J shed 4 bases, and the junction held 6 bases outside the gene matches. CDR3 length equals 14 residues. CDR3: CSVGGGQGSYGYTF. As DNA, the CDR3 is TGCAGCGTTGGGGGGGGACAGGGGTCCTATGGCTACACCTTC.

The chain uses TRBV5-1 and TRBJ1-3, with D perhaps matching TRBD1 (6 bases). The CDR3 consists of 18 residues. In germline, CDR1 is SGHRS, CDR2 YFSETQ. V was trimmed by 0 bases and J by 2 bases, leaving 18 bases between them. In DNA form, the CDR3 reads TGCGCCAGCAGCTTGGGGCGGACAGCCGGCATCACTGGAAACACCATATATTTT. Encoded protein: CASSLGRTAGITGNTIYF.

The chain links TRBV12-3 or TRBV12-4 to TRBJ1-5; D is ambiguous. Trimming took 3 bases from V and 4 from J, leaving 13 bases between them. This CDR3 contains 15 residues. Here the CDR3 reads CASSLRSIYNQPQHF. The CDR3 region has the DNA TGTGCCAGCAGTTTGAGGAGCATCTATAATCAGCCCCAGCATTTT.

This clonotype was counted at least ten times. The rearrangement links TRBV20-1 to TRBJ2-1; D gene unclear. The CDR3 extends over 10 amino acids. Trimming stripped 4 bases from V and 7 bases from J, with 5 bases between. Looked up from germline, CDR1 is DFQATT and CDR2 is SNEGSKA (reference sequence). CDR3 in amino acids: CSAMGNEQFF. In nucleotides, the CDR3 is TGCAGTGCTATGGGAAATGAGCAGTTCTTC.

In its sample, this clonotype was seen a few times. The rearrangement links TRBV11-2 to TRBJ2-1, with TRBD2 matching 16 bases. V shed 5 bases, J shed 14 bases, and the junction held 3 bases outside the gene matches. Looked up from germline, CDR1 is SGHAT and CDR2 is FQNNGV. This CDR3 spans 13 amino acids. The CDR3: CASSGGLAGGEFF. In DNA form, the CDR3 reads TGTGCCAGCAGCGGGGGACTAGCGGGAGGGGAGTTCTTC.

The sample holds a few counts of this clonotype. V is TRBV12-3 or TRBV12-4 and J is TRBJ2-3; D may be TRBD2 (6 bases). Trimming removed 5 bases at V and 7 bases at J, with 13 bases between. This CDR3 is built from 13 residues. The CDR3, as DNA: TGTGCCAGCAGTCTGGGGGGTGGTTATACGCAGTATTTT. As protein: CASSLGGGYTQYF.

This chain joins TRBV27 and TRBJ2-3; D is perhaps TRBD1 or TRBD2 (5 bases each). This CDR3 has 15 residues. Germline CDR1 reads MNHEY; CDR2 reads SMNVEV (reference sequence). V lost 5 bases and J lost 4, with 16 bases in between. The chain's CDR3 is CASSLKGRVADTQYF. CDR3 DNA sequence: TGTGCCAGCAGTCTTAAGGGGAGAGTGGCAGATACGCAGTATTTT.

V gene TRBV6-5 combines with J gene TRBJ2-3; 10 bases match TRBD2. Germline CDR1 and CDR2: MNHEY and SVGAGI. V was clipped by 3 bases and J by 2 bases; unmatched bases: 5. There are 16 residues in the CDR3. CDR3 nucleotide sequence: TGTGCCAGCAGTTATACTAGCGGGGCTTTCACAGATACGCAGTATTTT. Encoded protein: CASSYTSGAFTDTQYF.

The chain links TRBV5-8 to TRBJ2-2, with 7 nucleotides matching TRBD2. The V segment lost 7 bases and the J segment 2 bases; nucleotides outside the gene matches: 11. This CDR3 contains 16 residues. Germline CDR1 reads SGHTS; CDR2 reads YDEGEE. The CDR3 protein is CASHHGRQGNTGELFF. CDR3 DNA: TGTGCCAGCCACCACGGGAGGCAGGGCAACACCGGGGAGCTGTTTTTT.

This chain links TRBV5-8 with TRBJ2-1, with 7 bases lining up with TRBD2. The V and J ends lost 2 bases and 5 bases, in that order; junction bases with no gene match: 13. The CDR3 extends over 17 amino acids. Germline V gene data show CDR1 as SGHTS and CDR2 as YDEGEE. The CDR3 protein is CASSLGLGGRSDNEQFF. CDR3 bases: TGTGCCAGCAGCTTAGGATTAGGCGGGAGATCGGACAATGAGCAGTTCTTC. The whole variable domain, remainder taken from reference TRBV5-8 and TRBJ2-1, is EAGVTQSPTHLIKTRGQQATLRCSPISGHTSVYWYQQALGLGLQFLLWYDEGEERNRGNFPPRFSGRQFPNYSSELNVNALELEDSALYLCASSLGLGGRSDNEQFFGPGTRLTVL.

The chain links TRBV2 to TRBJ1-1; TRBD1 matches 7 bases. The CDR3 length is 13 residues. The ends lost 7 bases at V and 6 bases at J; junction bases unmatched: 8. The germline gives CDR1 SNHLY, CDR2 FYNNEI. The CDR3 reads CASKEGGASEAFF. In nucleotides, the CDR3 is TGTGCCAGCAAGGAAGGGGGCGCATCTGAAGCTTTCTTT.

The chain's CDR3 is CASSQDGQTQYF. The CDR3 DNA reads TGCGCCAGCAGCCAGGACGGGCAGACCCAGTACTTC. V and J are TRBV5-1 and TRBJ2-5; no firm D call. This CDR3 contains 12 residues. Germline V gene data show CDR1 as SGHRS and CDR2 as YFSETQ. Trimming removed 4 bases at V and 6 bases at J, with 10 bases between. The variable domain in full, with the rest retrieved from reference TRBV5-1 and TRBJ2-5, is KAGVTQTPRYLIKTRGQQVTLSCSPISGHRSVSWYQQTPGQGLQFLFEYFSETQRNKGNFPGRFSGRQFSNSRSEMNVSTLELGDSALYLCASSQDGQTQYFGPGTRLLVL.

This chain uses TRBV6-2 or TRBV6-3 with TRBJ2-7, with TRBD2 as a possible D gene (6 bases). This CDR3 is built from 13 residues. CDR1 is MNHEY and CDR2 is SVGEGT in the germline V gene. Trimming pared 11 bases from V and 3 bases from J, leaving 17 bases between. This CDR3 reads CAPPGAGNYEQYF. The CDR3 DNA reads TGTGCCCCACCGGGCGCGGGAAACTACGAGCAGTACTTC.

This sequence joins TRBV12-3 or TRBV12-4 and TRBJ1-4; TRBD1 matches 7 bases. V was clipped by 6 bases and J by 8 bases; unmatched bases: 9. The CDR3 is made up of 14 amino acids. The CDR3 coding sequence is TGTGCCAGCAGCCCCCAGGGGGTAAGCGAAAAACTGTTTTTT. This sequence encodes CASSPQGVSEKLFF.

In this sample, this clonotype turned up a few times. CDR3 nucleotide sequence: TGTGCCAGCAGCTGGGGACAGACGAACACTGAAGCTTTCTTT. This translates into CASSWGQTNTEAFF. The V gene is TRBV7-9, the J gene TRBJ1-1; TRBD1 matches at 7 bases. The CDR3 is 14 residues long. Losses at the gene ends were 4 bases for V and 1 base for J; bases not matched to a gene: 3. The germline V gene encodes CDR1 SEHNR and CDR2 FQNEAQ (reference sequence).

The chain couples TRBV27 to TRBJ1-1; D possibly corresponds to TRBD1 (5 bases). The V end lost 0 bases, the J end lost 0 bases, and 14 bases lay between the germline ends. The CDR3 covers 17 residues. Germline V lookup: CDR1 MNHEY, CDR2 SMNVEV (reference sequence). CDR3 in amino acids: CASSLSWGATLNTEAFF. CDR3 nucleotide sequence: TGTGCCAGCAGTTTATCCTGGGGCGCGACTTTGAACACTGAAGCTTTCTTT.

J is TRBJ1-1 and V is TRBV20-1; 7 bases match TRBD1. This CDR3 spans 14 amino acids. The germline CDR1 and CDR2 sequences are DFQATT and SNEGSKA (reference sequence). The trim removed 6 bases at V and 8 bases at J, leaving 15 bases unmatched. For the CDR3, the DNA is TGCAGTGCAAGGGGACAGTTCGGGATGATGGAAGCTTTCTTT. As protein: CSARGQFGMMEAFF.